The 21 T cell receptor beta chains in this list originate from one sample, sequenced in a study of blood T cell repertoires in COVID-19. The method was immunoSEQ multiplex PCR; TCRdb's version includes in-frame clones alone and lacks a portion of them. The sample lists 250,000 to 350,000 clones; approximately 91% were seen once. The material sequenced was peripheral blood. Source of these receptors: a woman between 40 and 55 years old who had recovered from COVID-19.

The chain recombines TRBV9 with TRBJ2-7; perhaps TRBD2 as D (5 bases). Germline lookup yields CDR1 SGDLS and CDR2 YYNGEE. The CDR3 has 14 residues. The V end lost 3 bases, the J end lost 2 bases, and 12 bases lay between the germline ends. The CDR3 bases are TGTGCCAGCAGCGCACCGGGAACCCCCTACGAGCAGTACTTC. Encoded protein: CASSAPGTPYEQYF.

The chain carries TRBV30 and TRBJ1-5, with D perhaps matching TRBD1 (5 bases). The CDR3 totals 14 residues. CDR1 is GTSNPN, CDR2 SVGIG, per germline (reference sequence). V was clipped by 2 bases and J by 5 bases, with 13 bases between them. CDR3 in amino acids: CAWSPPGGDQPQHF. DNA for the CDR3: TGTGCCTGGAGTCCCCCCGGGGGGGATCAGCCCCAGCATTTT.

The chain employs TRBV6-5 and TRBJ2-7; 7 positions agree with TRBD2. Germline V gene sequence: CDR1 MNHEY, CDR2 SVGAGI. This CDR3 is built from 13 residues. V gave up 6 bases and J gave up 0 bases; unmatched junction bases: 2. DNA for the CDR3: TGTGCCAGCAGCCGGACTAGCTCCTACGAGCAGTACTTC. It specifies CASSRTSSYEQYF.

J is TRBJ2-1 and V is TRBV30; 11 bases are a match to TRBD2. J gave up 7 bases and V 3 bases, and 8 bases lay outside the gene matches. There are 15 residues in the CDR3. Looked up from germline, CDR1 is GTSNPN and CDR2 is SVGIG (reference sequence). The CDR3: CAWRTPSGRSNEQFF. The CDR3 DNA sequence: TGTGCCTGGAGGACCCCTAGCGGGAGGTCAAATGAGCAGTTCTTC.

The sample holds one count of this clone. The chain couples TRBV18 to TRBJ2-7, with 11 bases fitting TRBD2. After removal of 0 bases from V and 6 bases from J, the junction contained 4 bases not matched to a gene. This CDR3 is 15 amino acids long. Germline values: CDR1 KGHSH, CDR2 LQKENI. The CDR3 sequence is CASSPPGLAGGEQYF. DNA for the CDR3: TGTGCCAGCTCACCACCGGGGCTAGCGGGAGGCGAGCAGTACTTC.

The chain is built from TRBV4-1 and TRBJ2-3, with a weak D call TRBD2 (6 bases). V lost 0 bases, J lost 1 base, and 26 bases lay in between. The CDR3 has 21 amino acids. The germline V gene has CDR1 MGHRA and CDR2 YSYEKL. The CDR3 loop reads CASSQEGLVAGTSPRTDTQYF. In nucleotides, the CDR3 is TGCGCCAGCAGCCAAGAGGGGCTCGTAGCAGGGACTTCGCCACGCACAGATACGCAGTATTTT.

A single count supports this clone. The chain has TRBV9 and TRBJ2-7, with D possibly being TRBD1 (5 bases). V gave up 3 bases and J gave up 1 base, with 11 bases separating them. The CDR3 runs 14 residues. CDR1 is SGDLS and CDR2 is YYNGEE in the germline V gene. Written as DNA, the CDR3 is TGTGCCAGCAGCGAGGGGCTAATTTCCTACGAGCAGTACTTC. Amino acid sequence: CASSEGLISYEQYF.

The chain employs TRBV3-1 (or the pseudogene TRBV3-2) and TRBJ1-2; weak D call: TRBD1 (6 bases). Deletions cut 1 base from V and 4 bases from J, with 19 bases between. Germline values: CDR1 LGHDT, CDR2 YNNKEL (reference sequence). The CDR3 has 17 amino acids. Here the CDR3 DNA reads TGTGCCAGCAGCCAAGCCACCAACAGGGTAACTTCCTATGGCTACACCTTC. It specifies CASSQATNRVTSYGYTF.

The chain is built from TRBV12-3 or TRBV12-4 and TRBJ1-4; D ambiguous. The CDR3 has 13 residues. The V end lost 9 bases, the J end lost 8 bases, and 16 bases lay between the germline ends. As DNA, the CDR3 is TGTGCCAGTAACGGGAACCCGGGGGAAAAACTGTTTTTT. Protein: CASNGNPGEKLFF.

The rearrangement links TRBV19 to TRBJ2-3; 7 bases are a match to TRBD2. The CDR3 spans 14 residues. V was pared by 5 bases and J by 4 bases, with 6 bases of the junction left unmatched. CDR1 is LNHDA and CDR2 is SQIVND in the germline V gene (reference sequence). CDR3: CASSQTGGSDTQYF. CDR3 DNA: TGTGCCAGTAGTCAAACCGGGGGGTCAGATACGCAGTATTTT.

V gene TRBV30 combines with J gene TRBJ2-1; TRBD2 matches 8 bases. The CDR3 extends over 16 amino acids. V dropped 3 bases and J dropped 6; count of bases not matched to a gene: 13. Per germline, CDR1 GTSNPN and CDR2 SVGIG (reference sequence). CDR3 DNA: TGTGCCTGGAGAGTAGCGGGAACGGGATGGGGCAATGAGCAGTTCTTC. Protein product: CAWRVAGTGWGNEQFF.

The chain combines TRBV6-5 with TRBJ2-7; 9 nucleotides agree with TRBD2. The germline gives CDR1 MNHEY, CDR2 SVGAGI. Losses at the gene ends were 2 bases for V and 5 bases for J; bases not matched to a gene: 1. The CDR3 runs 13 residues. The CDR3 DNA reads as TGTGCCAGCAGTTACGGGACTAGCAACGAGCAGTACTTC. Translation: CASSYGTSNEQYF.

The chain recombines TRBV2 with TRBJ1-2, with TRBD1 identical over 8 bases. V was pared by 2 bases and J by 5 bases, with 7 bases of the junction left unmatched. This CDR3 comprises 15 residues. Germline V gene sequence: CDR1 SNHLY, CDR2 FYNNEI. The CDR3 region is CASSERGTGFYGYTF. DNA of the CDR3: TGTGCCAGCAGTGAAAGGGGGACAGGCTTTTATGGCTACACCTTC. Complete variable domain (other parts from reference TRBV2 and TRBJ1-2): EPEVTQTPSHQVTQMGQEVILRCVPISNHLYFYWYRQILGQKVEFLVSFYNNEISEKSEIFDDQFSVERPDGSNFTLKIRSTKLEDSAMYFCASSERGTGFYGYTFGSGTRLTVV.

V is TRBV3-1 (or the pseudogene TRBV3-2) and J is TRBJ2-5; D is uncertain. The V gene's germline CDR1 is LGHDT and CDR2 YNNKEL (reference sequence). With 1 base removed from V and 3 bases from J, the gap between germline ends came to 12 bases. This CDR3 region has 15 residues. This CDR3 is CASSQVLGRKETQYF. The CDR3 DNA is TGTGCCAGCAGCCAAGTTTTGGGCCGAAAAGAGACCCAGTACTTC.

The chain joins TRBV11-2 to TRBJ2-4, with a tentative D call TRBD1 (5 bases). The germline V and J ends were trimmed by 1 base and 3 bases, with 16 bases remaining between them. The CDR3 consists of 17 residues. The germline V gene has CDR1 SGHAT and CDR2 FQNNGV. CDR3: CASSLVVVMGLKNIQYF. In DNA form, the CDR3 reads TGTGCCAGCAGCTTAGTCGTAGTTATGGGGCTCAAAAACATTCAGTACTTC. Using reference TRBV11-2 and TRBJ2-4 for the parts outside the CDR3, the full variable domain is EAGVAQSPRYKIIEKRQSVAFWCNPISGHATLYWYQQILGQGPKLLIQFQNNGVVDDSQLPKDRFSAERLKGVDSTLKIQPAKLEDSAVYLCASSLVVVMGLKNIQYFGAGTRLSVL.

The chain uses TRBV11-2 and TRBJ2-5; D uncertain. The CDR3 is made up of 14 amino acids. CDR1 and CDR2 (germline): SGHAT, FQNNGV. V lost 2 bases to trimming and J lost 5 bases, with 12 bases between them. The DNA for the CDR3 is TGTGCCAGCAGCTTATCTGCAGGTCATGAGACCCAGTACTTC. As protein: CASSLSAGHETQYF. Complete variable domain (other parts from reference TRBV11-2 and TRBJ2-5): EAGVAQSPRYKIIEKRQSVAFWCNPISGHATLYWYQQILGQGPKLLIQFQNNGVVDDSQLPKDRFSAERLKGVDSTLKIQPAKLEDSAVYLCASSLSAGHETQYFGPGTRLLVL.

The chain uses TRBV11-1 and TRBJ2-2; D perhaps matches TRBD1 (5 bases). The ends were cut back, 5 bases at V and 3 bases at J, with 13 bases in the middle. CDR3 length: 15 amino acids. CDR1 and CDR2 (germline): SGHAT, FQDESV (reference sequence). CDR3 nucleotides: TGTGCCAGCAGCGGGGCGGCAGGGCACACCGGGGAGCTGTTTTTT. Translated, it gives CASSGAAGHTGELFF.

V and J are TRBV19 and TRBJ1-1; no clear D. The CDR3 extends over 14 amino acids. Trimming pared 7 bases from V and 2 bases from J, leaving 14 bases between. The V gene's germline CDR1 is LNHDA and CDR2 SQIVND (reference sequence). Here the CDR3 DNA reads TGTGCCAGTACCCCCCCTAACAGCAACACTGAAGCTTTCTTT. Its protein is CASTPPNSNTEAFF.

The V and J genes are TRBV7-9 and TRBJ2-2, with D perhaps TRBD2 (5 bases). Germline V gene data show CDR1 as SEHNR and CDR2 as FQNEAQ (reference sequence). The CDR3 totals 16 residues. V gave up 1 base and J gave up 4 bases, with 13 bases separating them. CDR3 sequence (DNA): TGTGCCAGCAGCTTAGGGGCGGACTCCTCCACCGGGGAGCTGTTTTTT. It translates to CASSLGADSSTGELFF. Based on the CDR3 plus reference TRBV7-9 and TRBJ2-2, the full variable domain is DTGVSQNPRHKITKRGQNVTFRCDPISEHNRLYWYRQTLGQGPEFLTYFQNEAQLEKSRLLSDRFSAERPKGSFSTLEIQRTEQGDSAMYLCASSLGADSSTGELFFGEGSRLTVL.

V usage is TRBV19 and J usage is TRBJ1-6; no clear D gene. Deletions cut 3 bases from V and 9 bases from J, with 15 bases between. Per germline, CDR1 LNHDA and CDR2 SQIVND (reference sequence). The length of the CDR3 is 15 residues. The CDR3 bases are TGTGCCAGTAGTATCATCACGGGGTCGAGTTCACCCCTCCACTTT. This encodes CASSIITGSSSPLHF.

V usage is TRBV5-1 and J usage is TRBJ1-1; D possibly corresponds to TRBD1 (5 bases). Germline assignment: CDR1 SGHRS and CDR2 YFSETQ. The CDR3 length is 18 residues. Trimming cost V 3 bases and J 1 base, with 22 bases left between them. CDR3: CASSWGVFAIPRNTEAFF. Written as DNA, the CDR3 is TGCGCCAGCAGCTGGGGGGTTTTTGCGATTCCAAGGAACACTGAAGCTTTCTTT.